The rows below give T cell receptor beta chains drawn from one sample of a study of cytomegalovirus exposure and HLA in healthy donors. The method was immunoSEQ multiplex PCR; TCRdb's version includes in-frame clones alone and lacks a portion of them. The repertoire holds 130,000 to 150,000 clones, 75% to 85% seen once, with 2% to 3% in the top ten. The sample consisted of PBMCs. All receptors derive from a woman aged 18-29 years in good health and CMV-seropositive. Each CDR3 is given with its conserved first and last residue. The order of the fields is V gene, CDR3 protein.

V: TRBV28; CDR3: CASRAPGQGNGYTF
V: TRBV5-1; CDR3: CASSLGRDSYEQYF
V: TRBV5-5; CDR3: CASSLSWNTEAFF
V: TRBV29-1; CDR3: CSVDAGEQFF
V: TRBV2; CDR3: CASRTGYTGELFF
V: TRBV6-5; CDR3: CASSYGQGLSPLHF
V: TRBV10-3; CDR3: CAISEPHPTGELFF
V: TRBV4-1; CDR3: CASSLRTGWSYEQYF
V: TRBV18; CDR3: CASQTGGIDQPQHF
V: TRBV27; CDR3: CASSFQGTRVFQNKQYF
V: TRBV14; CDR3: CASSQDHRGTEAFF
V: TRBV11-2; CDR3: CASSLGTVNTEAFF
V: TRBV11-2; CDR3: CASSRGGSGNTIYF
V: TRBV6-6; CDR3: CASSYPGTGGLGELFF
V: TRBV15; CDR3: CATSSGDRLYSGNTIYF
V: TRBV18; CDR3: CASSPLQGGHGQYF
V: TRBV11-2; CDR3: CASSLGTHATNEKLFF
V: TRBV6-5; CDR3: CASSYFDQGTEAFF
V: TRBV2; CDR3: CASSEALAIRELFF
V: TRBV4-3; CDR3: CASSQDSGGAGNEQFF
V: TRBV20-1; CDR3: CSARAVNEQFF
V: TRBV4-1; CDR3: CASSWGGLYEQYF
V: TRBV5-6; CDR3: CASSFRGWDNNEQFF
V: TRBV7-9; CDR3: CASSLAAGGQTQYF
V: TRBV19; CDR3: CASSFRREAEAFF
V: TRBV5-1; CDR3: CASSLDREGDTQYF
V: TRBV6-1; CDR3: CASIGTGVREKLFF
V: TRBV4-3; CDR3: CASSQDLLSRFEQYF
V: TRBV7-2; CDR3: CASSYRDRQPQHF
V: TRBV5-1; CDR3: CASSSLTTGEETQYF
V: TRBV5-1; CDR3: CASSLGGGLFEQYF
V: TRBV6-1; CDR3: CASGQGNNSPLHF
V: TRBV4-1; CDR3: CASSQGTGAGSPLHF
V: TRBV5-1; CDR3: CASTYTGIDNSPLHF
V: TRBV11-2; CDR3: CASSPRQKNTGELFF
V: TRBV5-6; CDR3: CASSLSRRGQYF
V: TRBV9; CDR3: CASSVGPYNSPLHF
V: TRBV6-5; CDR3: CASSPRTGEQPQHF
V: TRBV5-6; CDR3: CASSLGQGLYGYTF
V: TRBV9; CDR3: CASSVVGTGGDGYTF
V: TRBV5-1; CDR3: CASSSTGTLYGYTF
V: TRBV7-9; CDR3: CASPVGGVKYLSYEQYF
V: TRBV7-9; CDR3: CASSLAGAANYGYTF
V: TRBV5-6; CDR3: CATRLGGAQYGYTF
V: TRBV2; CDR3: CATNREATNEKLFF
V: TRBV7-6; CDR3: CASSLAPKGDYEQYF
V: TRBV5-8; CDR3: CASSLVAGEAFF
V: TRBV5-1; CDR3: CASSLIGTANYNEQFF
V: TRBV19; CDR3: CAVALARDQPQHF
V: TRBV5-4; CDR3: CASSSSGESNTEAFF
V: TRBV6-5; CDR3: CASSYDRSNTEAFF
V: TRBV9; CDR3: CASSVAGGLREKLFF
V: TRBV10-1; CDR3: CASSTGTGRWKNEQFF
V: TRBV28; CDR3: CASSLTTGTGSTDTQYF